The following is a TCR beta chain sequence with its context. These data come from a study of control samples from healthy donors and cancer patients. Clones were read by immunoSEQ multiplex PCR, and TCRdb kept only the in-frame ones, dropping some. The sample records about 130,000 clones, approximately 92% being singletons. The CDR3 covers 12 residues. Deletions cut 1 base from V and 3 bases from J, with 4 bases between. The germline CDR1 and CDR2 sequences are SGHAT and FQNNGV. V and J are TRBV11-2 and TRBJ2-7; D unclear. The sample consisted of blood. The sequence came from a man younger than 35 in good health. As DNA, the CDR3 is TGTGCCAGCAGCTTAGCCGTCTACGAGCAGTACTTC. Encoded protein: CASSLAVYEQYF. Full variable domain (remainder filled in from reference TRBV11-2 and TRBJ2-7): EAGVAQSPRYKIIEKRQSVAFWCNPISGHATLYWYQQILGQGPKLLIQFQNNGVVDDSQLPKDRFSAERLKGVDSTLKIQPAKLEDSAVYLCASSLAVYEQYFGPGTRLTVT.